The source of this TCR beta chain is a study of blood T cell repertoires in COVID-19. Background on the study: The origin of the acute and convalescent COVID-19 samples was the United States, Italy and Spain.

How the authors handled the data: Reference gene primer amplification gave estimated nucleated cell counts. Repertoires were generated with immunoSEQ multiplex PCR, while TCRdb's copy carries only in-frame clones and drops some. The D gene and trimming were derived from the DNA, and the V and J assignments and clone size from that table. The table has 250,000 to 300,000 clones, 85% to 90% seen once. Patients in Seattle were enrolled during active infection, then followed longitudinally. V was pared by 3 bases and J by 2 bases, with 6 bases of the junction left unmatched. Per germline, CDR1 KGHDR and CDR2 SFDVKD. The CDR3 is 16 amino acids.

The chain links TRBV24-1 to TRBJ2-3; 8 bases agree with TRBD2. The TCR was taken from a woman younger than 45 with COVID-19, enrolled during active disease. Sample: peripheral blood. As DNA, the CDR3 is TGTGCCACCAGTGATACTAGCGGTTCCATCACAGATACGCAGTATTTT. This codes for CATSDTSGSITDTQYF.